Each of the 13 T cell receptor beta chains below was sequenced from the same sample in a study of T cells expressing NK-cell markers. One entry per CDR3 protein, without DNA, is what TCRdb gives after re-calling the 5' RACE reads. The table lists 400,000 to 450,000 distinct CDR3 sequences. Sequencing input: blood T cells: a sorted CD56 or NKG2C T cell subset, CD4+ or CD8+ T cells, or bulk PBMC T cells (not recorded which). These receptors all come from a woman aged 18-70 years in good health.

V and J are TRBV6-5 and TRBJ2-1. CDR3 length: 13 amino acids. Looked up from germline, CDR1 is MNHEY and CDR2 is SVGAGI. The CDR3 is CASSYPGNNEQFF.

V usage is TRBV30 and J usage is TRBJ2-6. The CDR3 has 15 amino acids. Germline V gene data show CDR1 as GTSNPN and CDR2 as SVGIG (reference sequence). CDR3 amino acids: CAWKVGRTGANVLTF.

The chain links TRBV5-1 to TRBJ2-2; TCRdb selects TRBD1, and the lack of DNA leaves this call unchecked. Per germline, CDR1 SGHRS and CDR2 YFSETQ. This CDR3 region has 16 residues. The CDR3 reads CASKDDRLIYTGELFF.

The chain recombines TRBV6-2 or TRBV6-3 with TRBJ1-6. CDR3 length equals 13 residues. The germline gives CDR1 MNHEY, CDR2 SVGEGT. The CDR3 reads CATEQQNNSPLHF.

This chain links TRBV28 with TRBJ2-5; TCRdb's D gene call, TRBD1, goes unchecked for lack of DNA. CDR3 size: 16 residues. Germline V gene sequence: CDR1 MDHEN, CDR2 SYDVKM. The CDR3 here is CASSLPGTGRDETQYF.

The CDR3 sequence: CSATEDRGSNEQFF. This chain uses TRBV20-1 with TRBJ2-1; TCRdb outputs TRBD1, but without DNA this stays unchecked. The germline V gene has CDR1 DFQATT and CDR2 SNEGSKA (reference sequence). The CDR3 is 14 residues long.

This rearrangement joins TRBV12-3 or TRBV12-4 to TRBJ2-5; TCRdb gives TRBD2 as the D gene, but with no DNA this cannot be confirmed. This CDR3 is 16 amino acids long. CDR3: CASSFTAGGLQETQYF.

The chain has TRBV2 and TRBJ2-1. CDR3 length: 17 residues. Germline lookup yields CDR1 SNHLY and CDR2 FYNNEI. The CDR3 loop is CASSEALPRGTYNEQFF.

The rearrangement joins TRBV11-2 to TRBJ2-3; TCRdb indicates TRBD1, and absent DNA this call remains unverified. Germline lookup yields CDR1 SGHAT and CDR2 FQNNGV. The CDR3 spans 17 residues. The CDR3 is CASSSSLGGGPRTTQYF.

The chain carries TRBV11-2 and TRBJ1-2; TCRdb's assignment of TRBD1 cannot be checked, as there is no DNA. The CDR3 spans 14 residues. Germline V CDR1 and CDR2: SGHAT, FQNNGV. The CDR3: CASSTAGAGYGYTF.

V is TRBV9 and J is TRBJ2-5; TCRdb names TRBD1, which stays unverified in the absence of DNA. This CDR3 region has 14 residues. Germline values: CDR1 SGDLS, CDR2 YYNGEE. The CDR3 is CASSAGRNQETQYF.

The gene calls are TRBV20-1 and TRBJ2-5. Germline lookup yields CDR1 DFQATT and CDR2 SNEGSKA (reference sequence). This CDR3 has 13 amino acids. The CDR3 sequence is CSARGQGRETQYF.

J is TRBJ2-1 and V is TRBV4-3; there is no DNA to check the TCRdb D call of TRBD2. Germline V gives CDR1 LGHNA, CDR2 YSLEER. CDR3 length equals 16 residues. The CDR3 protein is CASSPTPSGRLDEQFF.